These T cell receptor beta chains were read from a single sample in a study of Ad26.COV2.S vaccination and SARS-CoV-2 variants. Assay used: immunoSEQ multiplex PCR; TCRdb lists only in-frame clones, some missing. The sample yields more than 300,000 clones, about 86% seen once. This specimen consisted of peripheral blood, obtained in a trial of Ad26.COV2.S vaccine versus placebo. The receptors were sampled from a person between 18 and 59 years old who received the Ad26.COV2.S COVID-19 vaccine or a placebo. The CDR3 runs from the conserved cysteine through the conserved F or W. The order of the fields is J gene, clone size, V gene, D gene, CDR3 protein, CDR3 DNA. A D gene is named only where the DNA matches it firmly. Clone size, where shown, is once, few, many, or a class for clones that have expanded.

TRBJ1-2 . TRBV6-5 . CASRTGAHYGYTF TGTGCCAGCAGAACAGGCGCTCACTATGGCTACACCTTC
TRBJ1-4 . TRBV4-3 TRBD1 CASSQDGPGQGGEKLFF TGCGCCAGCAGCCAAGACGGTCCGGGACAGGGGGGTGAAAAACTGTTTTTT
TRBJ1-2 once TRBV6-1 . CASSEAGYGYTF TGTGCCAGCAGTGAAGCAGGGTATGGCTACACCTTC
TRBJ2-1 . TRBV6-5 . CASSRGQYNEQFF TGTGCCAGCAGTCGTGGACAGTACAATGAGCAGTTCTTC
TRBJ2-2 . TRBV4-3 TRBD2 CASSQALAGGRRELFF TGCGCCAGCAGCCAAGCACTAGCGGGGGGACGTAGGGAGCTGTTTTTT
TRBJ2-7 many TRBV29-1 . CSVEEERPDGTYEQYF TGCAGCGTTGAAGAAGAAAGACCCGACGGGACCTACGAGCAGTACTTC
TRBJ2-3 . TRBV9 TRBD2 CASSVGPGGRDTQYF TGTGCCAGCAGCGTAGGGCCGGGGGGGCGAGATACGCAGTATTTT
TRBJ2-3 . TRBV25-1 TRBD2 CASSELGGRSTDTQYF TGTGCCAGCAGTGAACTCGGGGGGAGAAGCACAGATACGCAGTATTTT
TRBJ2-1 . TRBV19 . CASSIVAGVDDEQFF TGTGCCAGTAGTATCGTGGCAGGGGTAGACGATGAGCAGTTCTTC
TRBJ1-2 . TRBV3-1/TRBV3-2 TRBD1 CASSLTRTGFYTF TGTGCCAGCAGCCTTACCCGGACAGGCTTCTACACCTTC
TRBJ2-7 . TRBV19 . CASSTLMGFYEQYF TGTGCCAGTAGTACCCTCATGGGCTTCTACGAGCAGTACTTC
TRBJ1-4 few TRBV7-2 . CASSFFGQGRLFF TGTGCCAGCAGCTTTTTTGGGCAGGGGCGTCTGTTTTTT
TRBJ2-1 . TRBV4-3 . CASSQEEALSSYNEQFF TGCGCCAGCAGCCAAGAAGAGGCACTTAGCTCCTACAATGAGCAGTTCTTC
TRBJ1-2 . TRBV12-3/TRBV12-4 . CASSLQGRVGYTF TGTGCCAGCAGTTTACAGGGGAGGGTTGGCTACACCTTC
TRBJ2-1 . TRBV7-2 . CASSPLGPAYNEQFF TGTGCCAGCAGCCCCTTGGGGCCCGCCTACAATGAGCAGTTCTTC
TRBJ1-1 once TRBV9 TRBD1 CASSPPRGQGDFF TGTGCCAGCAGCCCTCCTAGAGGACAGGGGGATTTCTTT
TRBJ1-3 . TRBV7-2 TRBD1 CASSFPGTGFTNTIYF TGTGCCAGCAGTTTCCCCGGGACAGGGTTTACAAACACCATATATTTT
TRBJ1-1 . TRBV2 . CASQEEGSNTEAFF TGTGCCAGCCAGGAGGAAGGTTCGAACACTGAAGCTTTCTTT
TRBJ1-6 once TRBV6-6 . CASSLQRDNSPLHF TGTGCCAGCAGCCTCCAAAGGGATAATTCACCCCTCCACTTT
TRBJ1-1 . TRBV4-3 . CASSQDQSGTEAFF TGCGCCAGCAGCCAAGATCAATCCGGGACTGAAGCTTTCTTT
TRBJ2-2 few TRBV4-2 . CASSQEVLRVTGELFF TGTGCCAGCAGCCAAGAGGTCCTCAGGGTCACCGGGGAGCTGTTTTTT
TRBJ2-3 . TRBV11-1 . CASSLRWGPDTQYF TGTGCCAGCAGCTTAAGGTGGGGGCCAGATACGCAGTATTTT
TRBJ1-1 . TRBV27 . CASSLYTSGRGTEAFF TGTGCCAGCAGTTTATATACGTCGGGGAGAGGCACTGAAGCTTTCTTT
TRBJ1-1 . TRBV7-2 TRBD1 CASSLFLGRTGDNTEAFF TGTGCCAGCAGCTTATTCTTAGGCCGGACAGGCGATAACACTGAAGCTTTCTTT
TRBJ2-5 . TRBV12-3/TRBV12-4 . CASHYGKGVQYF TGTGCCAGCCACTACGGGAAAGGGGTCCAGTACTTC
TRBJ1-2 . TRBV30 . CAWRGGQLNYGYTF TGTGCCTGGAGGGGAGGACAGTTGAACTATGGCTACACCTTC
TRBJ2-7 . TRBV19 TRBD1 CASSLRDSEQYF TGTGCCAGTAGTTTACGGGACAGCGAGCAGTACTTC
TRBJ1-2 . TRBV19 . CASSAPGTEEGYTF TGTGCCAGTAGTGCCCCCGGGACCGAAGAGGGCTACACCTTC
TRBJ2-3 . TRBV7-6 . CASSLAVGTDTQYF TGTGCCAGCAGCTTAGCGGTGGGTACAGATACGCAGTATTTT
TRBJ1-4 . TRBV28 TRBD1 CASGTGRNEKLFF TGTGCCAGCGGGACAGGGCGTAATGAAAAACTGTTTTTT
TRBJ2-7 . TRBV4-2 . CASSQESGANEQYF TGTGCCAGCAGCCAAGAGTCAGGGGCCAACGAGCAGTACTTC
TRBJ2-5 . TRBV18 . CASSQNGGAQETQYF TGTGCCAGCTCACAGAACGGTGGGGCACAAGAGACCCAGTACTTC
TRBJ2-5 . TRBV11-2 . CASSLSGGRQETQYF TGTGCCAGCAGCTTATCCGGGGGCCGACAAGAGACCCAGTACTTC
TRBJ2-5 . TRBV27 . CASSPRGGGPGETQYF TGTGCCAGCAGTCCCAGGGGCGGGGGACCGGGGGAGACCCAGTACTTC
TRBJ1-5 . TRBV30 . CAWSTLGFDQPQHF TGTGCCTGGAGTACCCTGGGATTTGATCAGCCCCAGCATTTT
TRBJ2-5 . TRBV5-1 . CASSLEPGGLFQETQYF TGCGCCAGCAGCTTGGAGCCTGGGGGACTTTTTCAAGAGACCCAGTACTTC
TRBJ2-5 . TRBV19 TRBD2 CASTPVAGGVETQYF TGTGCCAGTACCCCGGTGGCGGGGGGGGTGGAGACCCAGTACTTC
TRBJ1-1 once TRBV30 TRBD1 CACQGALGTEAFF TGTGCCTGCCAGGGGGCCCTAGGGACTGAAGCTTTCTTT
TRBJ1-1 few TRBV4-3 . CASSQGLLNTEAFF TGCGCCAGCAGCCAAGGGCTTCTCAACACTGAAGCTTTCTTT
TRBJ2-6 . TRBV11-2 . CASSPPSFSGANVLTF TGTGCCAGCAGCCCACCGTCCTTTTCTGGGGCCAACGTCCTGACTTTC
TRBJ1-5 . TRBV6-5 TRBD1 CASTGTVNQPQHF TGTGCCAGCACCGGGACAGTCAATCAGCCCCAGCATTTT
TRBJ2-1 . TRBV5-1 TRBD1 CASSLAFRGNEQFF TGCGCCAGCAGCTTGGCCTTCAGGGGGAATGAGCAGTTCTTC
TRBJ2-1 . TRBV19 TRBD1 CASNDGQGTSNEQFF TGTGCCAGTAACGATGGACAGGGAACTTCAAATGAGCAGTTCTTC
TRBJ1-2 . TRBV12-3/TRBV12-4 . CASSLGQYGYTF TGTGCCAGCAGTTTAGGACAGTATGGCTACACCTTC
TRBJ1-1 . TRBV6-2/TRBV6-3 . CASSYLGGLGNTEAFF TGTGCCAGCAGTTACTTGGGAGGCCTGGGGAACACTGAAGCTTTCTTT
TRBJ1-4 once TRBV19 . CASSIDRTYNEKLFF TGTGCCAGTAGTATCGACAGGACCTATAATGAAAAACTGTTTTTT
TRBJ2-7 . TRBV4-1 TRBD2 CASSQKRGGTYEQYF TGCGCCAGCAGCCAAAAGCGGGGGGGAACCTACGAGCAGTACTTC
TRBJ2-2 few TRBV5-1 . CASRESGAPRTGELFF TGCGCCAGCAGAGAAAGTGGAGCTCCGCGGACCGGGGAGCTGTTTTTT
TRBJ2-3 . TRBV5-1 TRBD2 CASSSLAGVADTQYF TGCGCCAGCAGCTCACTAGCGGGGGTGGCAGATACGCAGTATTTT
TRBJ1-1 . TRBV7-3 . CATSEGVYTEAFF TGTGCCACCTCGGAGGGAGTGTACACTGAAGCTTTCTTT